This T cell receptor (beta chain) was captured by sequencing in a study of graft-versus-host responses after intestinal transplantation. Study in general: Anti-thymocyte globulin induction, then tacrolimus and steroids for 3 to 4 years, went to all recipients.

Overall study findings and caveats: When patients had graft-donor T cell macrochimerism, their allografts held high graft-versus-host to host-versus-graft clonal ratios. With peak circulating GvH clone levels came an association with early post-transplant HvG declines.

Only in-frame clones appear in the TCRdb table, and some are missing; sequencing was by immunoSEQ multiplex PCR. The sample shows fewer than 95,000 clones, around 93% of them seen only once. Comment on this clone: Antigen specificity is unknown.

The CDR3 spans 14 residues. Germline trimming cut 5 bases from V and 3 bases from J; bases unmatched to any gene: 5. From germline, CDR1 is LNHDA and CDR2 SQIVND (reference sequence). The chain recombines TRBV19 with TRBJ1-1, with 8 bases matching TRBD1. Source: unstimulated CD8+ T cells sorted from spleen or lymph node cells, taken before intestinal transplant. The TCR was taken from a human donor who received an intestinal transplant. The CDR3: CASSPWDRYTEAFF. CDR3 coding DNA: TGTGCCAGTAGTCCCTGGGACAGGTACACTGAAGCTTTCTTT.